This T cell receptor beta chain derives from a study of blood T cell repertoires in COVID-19. The wider study: Sample material is recorded as cDNA or gDNA derived from T cells, B-cell-depleted T cells, or PBMCs.

Original analysis: Quantification of nucleated cells was approximated via reference gene primer amplification. Only in-frame clones appear in the TCRdb table, and some are missing; sequencing was by immunoSEQ multiplex PCR. V, J and clone size are taken as reported in that table, and D and trimming were inferred from the DNA itself. This sample has over 200,000 clones; approximately 86% occur once, and the top ten carry around 9.5%. The CDR3 consists of 17 residues. CDR1 and CDR2 (germline): SGHAT, FQNNGV. With V trimmed by 1 base and J by 3 bases, 8 bases remained unmatched. V is TRBV11-2 and J is TRBJ2-1; 8 bases line up with TRBD2. The sample consisted of peripheral blood. This TCR came from a man aged 40-49 years who had recovered from COVID-19. As DNA, the CDR3 is TGTGCCAGCAGCTTAGCCCATACTAGCGGCAGCTACAATGAGCAGTTCTTC. Its translation is CASSLAHTSGSYNEQFF.